The 32 T cell receptor beta chains in this list originate from one sample, sequenced in a study of control samples from healthy donors and cancer patients. TCRdb's copy holds only in-frame clones and misses some; the assay was immunoSEQ multiplex PCR. The sample has 120,000 to 150,000 clones; 94% are singletons. Sequenced sample: blood. These receptors were obtained from a man aged 40-49 years in good health.

DNA of the CDR3: TGTGCCAGCAGTTACGACAGGTCCTACGAGCAGTACTTC. This codes for CASSYDRSYEQYF. This chain connects TRBV6-2 or TRBV6-3 to TRBJ2-7, with D tentatively TRBD1 (6 bases). The CDR3 covers 13 residues. Germline values: CDR1 MNHEY, CDR2 SVGEGT. The V gene lost 2 bases and the J gene lost 1 base, with 6 bases spanning the gap.

This chain links TRBV4-1 with TRBJ1-3; 8 nucleotides match TRBD1. This CDR3 is 20 amino acids long. The V gene end was trimmed by 4 bases and the J gene end by 9 bases; junction bases not matched to a gene: 26. Germline V lookup: CDR1 MGHRA, CDR2 YSYEKL. CDR3 coding DNA: TGCGCCAGCAGCCTATCATCGATGGAGAGGACAGGGAGATTGGGGGCCACCATATATTTT. It yields the protein CASSLSSMERTGRLGATIYF.

This chain uses TRBV14 with TRBJ2-1; D is ambiguous. CDR3 length: 13 amino acids. V gave up 1 base and J gave up 10 bases, with 11 bases separating them. Germline CDR1 SGHDN, CDR2 FVKESK. The CDR3 region has the DNA TGTGCCAGCAGCCAAGGGATGAGAAGGGAGCAGTTCTTC. Translating gives CASSQGMRREQFF.

The chain carries TRBV6-2 or TRBV6-3 and TRBJ1-5; D call uncertain. The CDR3 length is 14 residues. Germline CDR1 reads MNHEY; CDR2 reads SVGEGT. V lost 2 bases and J lost 7, with 12 bases in between. CDR3 sequence reads: CASSYVLGGQPQHF. CDR3 sequence (DNA): TGTGCCAGCAGTTACGTGTTAGGCGGGCAGCCCCAGCATTTT.

The chain employs TRBV5-4 and TRBJ1-5; TRBD1 agrees at 10 bases. This CDR3 comprises 14 residues. The V gene's germline CDR1 is SGHNT and CDR2 YYREEE (reference sequence). The V gene end was trimmed by 4 bases and the J gene end by 4 bases; junction bases not matched to a gene: 2. CDR3 loop: CASSMDRGNQPQHF. Written as DNA, the CDR3 is TGTGCCAGCAGCATGGACAGGGGGAATCAGCCCCAGCATTTT.

This clone was seen a single time. The rearrangement joins TRBV5-4 to TRBJ2-2; D is undetermined. Germline CDR1 and CDR2: SGHNT and YYREEE (reference sequence). V was trimmed by 2 bases and J by 2 bases, leaving 7 bases between them. CDR3 length: 14 residues. The CDR3 DNA reads TGTGCCAGCAGCTTAGGGTCCAACACCGGGGAGCTGTTTTTT. Encoded protein: CASSLGSNTGELFF. The full variable domain, in which reference TRBV5-4 and TRBJ2-2 provide the parts outside the CDR3, is ETGVTQSPTHLIKTRGQQVTLRCSSQSGHNTVSWYQQALGQGPQFIFQYYREEENGRGNFPPRFSGLQFPNYSSELNVNALELDDSALYLCASSLGSNTGELFFGEGSRLTVL.

The CDR3 DNA sequence: TGTGCCAGCAGCCTACAGGGAACTGAAGCTTTCTTT. Protein sequence: CASSLQGTEAFF. The chain combines TRBV6-2 or TRBV6-3 with TRBJ1-1; a weak D match, TRBD1 (6 bases). Trimming took 6 bases from V and 5 from J, leaving 10 bases between them. Germline V gene data show CDR1 as MNHEY and CDR2 as SVGEGT. This CDR3 is 12 amino acids long.

This clone was observed once. This chain uses TRBV11-3 with TRBJ2-2; 7 positions agree with TRBD1. CDR3 length: 16 residues. The germline V gene encodes CDR1 SGHNT and CDR2 YENEEA. The junction had 4 bases not matched to a gene; V was cut back by 1 base and J by 2 bases. The CDR3 spells CASSLGVGGNTGELFF. CDR3 nucleotide sequence: TGTGCCAGCAGCTTAGGGGTAGGGGGCAACACCGGGGAGCTGTTTTTT.

The chain couples TRBV27 to TRBJ1-5; D is unresolved. The CDR3 runs to 13 residues. The germline V and J ends were trimmed by 5 bases and 1 base, with 6 bases remaining between them. Germline assignment: CDR1 MNHEY and CDR2 SMNVEV (reference sequence). CDR3 coding DNA: TGTGCCAGCAGTCGTGGGAGCAATCAGCCCCAGCATTTT. Its translation: CASSRGSNQPQHF.

The V call is TRBV6-1, the J call TRBJ1-2, with D possibly being TRBD1 (5 bases). There are 18 residues in the CDR3. Germline V gene sequence: CDR1 MNHNS, CDR2 SASEGT. Trimming shortened V by 1 base and J by 4 bases, and 22 bases separated the two germline ends. CDR3 DNA sequence: TGTGCCAGCAGTGAAGATTTCAGCCCCATCCCAGGGAGCTATGGCTACACCTTC. Protein sequence: CASSEDFSPIPGSYGYTF.

J is TRBJ2-7 and V is TRBV5-1; tentative D call: TRBD1 (5 bases). Germline V lookup: CDR1 SGHRS, CDR2 YFSETQ. V lost 1 base and J 2 bases, leaving 10 bases between the germline ends. The CDR3 has 14 amino acids. CDR3 sequence: CASSLKAGTYEQYF. The CDR3, as DNA: TGCGCCAGCAGCTTGAAGGCAGGGACCTACGAGCAGTACTTC.

The chain is built from TRBV29-1 and TRBJ2-5; the D gene could be TRBD1 or TRBD2 (5 bases each). This CDR3 has 13 amino acids. Germline V CDR1 and CDR2: SQVTM, ANQGSEA. The V end was cut by 6 bases, the J end by 5 bases, with 16 bases between. The CDR3 loop is CSVGTVRWETQYF. The CDR3 DNA follows: TGCAGCGTGGGGACCGTCCGATGGGAGACCCAGTACTTC. Combining the CDR3 with reference TRBV29-1 and TRBJ2-5 gives the whole variable domain SAVISQKPSRDICQRGTSLTIQCQVDSQVTMMFWYRQQPGQSLTLIATANQGSEATYESGFVIDKFPISRPNLTFSTLTVSNMSPEDSSIYLCSVGTVRWETQYFGPGTRLLVL.

The V gene is TRBV7-2, the J gene TRBJ1-2; 7 positions match TRBD1. V lost 1 base, J lost 7 bases, and 3 bases stayed unmatched. The CDR3 spans 13 residues. Germline CDR1 reads SGHTA; CDR2 reads FQGNSA. Here the CDR3 DNA reads TGTGCCAGCAGCTTAGGACAGGGAAGTGGCTACACCTTC. Protein: CASSLGQGSGYTF.

The chain has TRBV27 and TRBJ2-3, with unresolved D. CDR1 is MNHEY, CDR2 SMNVEV, per germline (reference sequence). V gave up 3 bases and J gave up 2 bases, with 9 bases separating them. The length of the CDR3 is 14 residues. The chain's CDR3 is CASSLGRPTDTQYF. CDR3 bases: TGTGCCAGCAGTTTGGGCAGACCCACAGATACGCAGTATTTT.

The chain has TRBV4-3 and TRBJ1-4; 7 bases map to TRBD1. V lost 0 bases and J lost 4; bases outside the gene matches: 5. The CDR3 is made up of 16 amino acids. The V gene's germline CDR1 is LGHNA and CDR2 YSLEER. CDR3 sequence reads: CASSQDGQGVNEKLFF. The CDR3 region has the DNA TGCGCCAGCAGCCAAGATGGGCAGGGGGTTAATGAAAAACTGTTTTTT.

This sequence joins TRBV10-1 and TRBJ2-3; 10 bases map to TRBD1. CDR1 WNHNN and CDR2 SYGVQD come from the germline V gene (reference sequence). V gave up 6 bases and J gave up 0 bases; unmatched junction bases: 3. The CDR3 has 15 amino acids. The DNA of the CDR3 is TGCGCCAGCAGCAAGGGACAGGGGAGCACAGATACGCAGTATTTT. Protein product: CASSKGQGSTDTQYF.

J is TRBJ1-4 and V is TRBV5-6; 8 nucleotides agree with TRBD1. CDR3 length: 13 residues. Germline assignment: CDR1 SGHDT and CDR2 YYEEEE. V shed 4 bases and J 10 bases; nucleotides not matched to a gene: 6. CDR3 in amino acids: CASSEGQGGKLFF. CDR3 nucleotides: TGTGCCAGCAGCGAAGGACAGGGTGGAAAACTGTTTTTT.

V gene TRBV18 combines with J gene TRBJ2-1; unclear D gene. Germline V gives CDR1 KGHSH, CDR2 LQKENI. The CDR3 runs 15 residues. With 2 bases removed from V and 0 bases from J, the gap between germline ends came to 8 bases. CDR3 region: CASSPIRSSYNEQFF. The CDR3 DNA sequence: TGTGCCAGCTCACCAATACGGAGCTCCTACAATGAGCAGTTCTTC.

The chain recombines TRBV4-2 with TRBJ1-3; a weak D match, TRBD1 (6 bases). Trimming stripped 5 bases from V and 4 bases from J, with 15 bases between. There are 15 residues in the CDR3. Germline V gene lookup returns CDR1 LGHNA and CDR2 YNFKEQ. CDR3 protein: CASSYSFGGGNTIYF. The CDR3 DNA reads as TGTGCCAGCAGCTATTCTTTCGGGGGCGGAAACACCATATATTTT.

On this clone: An end of the junction differs from the germline gene, which may be a read error. The genes are TRBV10-2 and TRBJ2-7; D unclear. Germline V gene sequence: CDR1 WSHSY, CDR2 SAAADI. This CDR3 is 13 amino acids long. The CDR3 sequence is CASKSRNSYEQYF. CDR3 nucleotides: TGCGCGAGCAAAAGTCGGAACTCCTACGAGCAGTACTTC.

This clone came up once. V gene TRBV5-1 combines with J gene TRBJ1-4, with 7 bases aligning to TRBD1. V shed 2 bases, J shed 7 bases, and the junction held 2 bases outside the gene matches. In germline, CDR1 is SGHRS, CDR2 YFSETQ. This CDR3 is built from 13 residues. For the CDR3, the DNA is TGCGCCAGCAGCTTACAGGGGCCTGAAAAACTGTTTTTT. Protein: CASSLQGPEKLFF.

The chain joins TRBV29-1 to TRBJ2-1; D is unclear. Germline CDR1 reads SQVTM; CDR2 reads ANQGSEA. This CDR3 comprises 10 residues. Trimming pared 7 bases from V and 8 bases from J, leaving 9 bases between. Written as DNA, the CDR3 is TGCAGCGCCCATTTGTATGAGCAGTTCTTC. Translating gives CSAHLYEQFF.

The chain joins TRBV5-6 to TRBJ1-6, with D possibly being TRBD1 (6 bases). The V end was cut by 5 bases, the J end by 10 bases, with 16 bases between. The CDR3 totals 14 residues. CDR1 and CDR2 (germline): SGHDT, YYEEEE. As DNA, the CDR3 is TGTGCCAGCAGGTTACAGGGTTGGCAATCACCCCTCCACTTT. This sequence encodes CASRLQGWQSPLHF.

The gene calls are TRBV6-5 and TRBJ1-1; possibly TRBD1 for D (5 bases). Germline V gives CDR1 MNHEY, CDR2 SVGAGI. The ends were cut back, 2 bases at V and 6 bases at J, with 16 bases in the middle. The CDR3 runs 15 residues. The CDR3 loop is CASSYAEAGRSEAFF. The DNA for the CDR3 is TGTGCCAGCAGTTACGCTGAGGCAGGGAGGTCTGAAGCTTTCTTT.

The rearrangement links TRBV5-6 to TRBJ2-1, with 7 bases identical to TRBD1. Germline V gives CDR1 SGHDT, CDR2 YYEEEE. V lost 4 bases and J lost 15; bases outside the gene matches: 10. CDR3 length equals 12 residues. The CDR3 sequence: CASSPRFGQAFF. In nucleotides, the CDR3 is TGTGCCAGCAGCCCCAGGTTCGGACAGGCGTTCTTC.

The chain has TRBV4-1 and TRBJ1-2, with TRBD1 identical over 8 bases. The V gene end was trimmed by 1 base and the J gene end by 6 bases; junction bases not matched to a gene: 7. The CDR3 runs 15 residues. The V gene's germline CDR1 is MGHRA and CDR2 YSYEKL. The CDR3 DNA is TGCGCCAGCAGCCAAGCCGACAGGGGACGGGATGGCTACACCTTC. Its translation: CASSQADRGRDGYTF.

The chain combines TRBV24-1 with TRBJ2-1; D is ambiguous. The CDR3 is made up of 13 amino acids. Trimming shortened V by 5 bases and J by 2 bases, and 6 bases separated the two germline ends. From germline, CDR1 is KGHDR and CDR2 SFDVKD. In DNA, the CDR3 is TGTGCCACCAGTGTCGGACCCTACAATGAGCAGTTCTTC. Translated, it gives CATSVGPYNEQFF.

V is TRBV19 and J is TRBJ2-1, with D hard to call. The CDR3 is 13 amino acids. V lost 3 bases, J lost 9 bases, and 12 bases lay in between. Germline loops: CDR1 LNHDA, CDR2 SQIVND (reference sequence). DNA of the CDR3: TGTGCCAGTAGTATGACACTGCCGAGTGAGCAGTTCTTC. It yields the protein CASSMTLPSEQFF.

The chain uses TRBV5-6 and TRBJ1-1; 9 nucleotides line up with TRBD1. V lost 3 bases, J lost 3 bases, and 3 bases stayed unmatched. The CDR3 is 14 amino acids. From germline, CDR1 is SGHDT and CDR2 YYEEEE. CDR3 DNA sequence: TGTGCCAGCAGCTCGACAGGGGGGGACACTGAAGCTTTCTTT. It codes for CASSSTGGDTEAFF.

This chain uses TRBV3-1 (or the pseudogene TRBV3-2) with TRBJ1-5, with D unclear. The V gene's germline CDR1 is LGHDT and CDR2 YNNKEL (reference sequence). With 6 bases removed from V and 7 bases from J, the gap between germline ends came to 10 bases. The CDR3 extends over 12 amino acids. The CDR3 DNA sequence: TGTGCCAGCAGGGCCGAGGGCCAGCCCCAGCATTTT. Translation gives CASRAEGQPQHF.

The rearrangement uses TRBV24-1 and TRBJ1-5, with 9 positions matching TRBD1. Unmatched junction bases numbered 8, after V lost 3 bases and J lost 0 bases. This CDR3 has 18 amino acids. Germline loops: CDR1 KGHDR, CDR2 SFDVKD. The CDR3 loop is CATSDRATGGYSNQPQHF. CDR3 bases: TGTGCCACCAGTGATCGGGCGACAGGGGGGTATAGCAATCAGCCCCAGCATTTT.

The rearrangement uses TRBV7-3 and TRBJ1-6; D gene uncertain. This CDR3 contains 14 residues. The germline V and J ends were trimmed by 5 bases and 5 bases, with 10 bases remaining between them. Germline CDR1 reads SGHTA; CDR2 reads FQGTGA. CDR3 sequence (DNA): TGTGCCAGCAGCACGGGATTAGATAATTCACCCCTCCACTTT. It specifies CASSTGLDNSPLHF.